This T cell receptor beta chain was sequenced for a study of shared clonotypes between healthy human individuals. Details on this clone: In the same sample, other DNA sequences code for this CDR3.

Method: immunoSEQ multiplex PCR; TCRdb's copy keeps in-frame clones and lacks some. The repertoire holds some 2 million clones, with about 95% as singletons. CD45RO-negative, CCR7-positively selected cells formed the naive CD8 fraction, excluding terminally differentiated effector memory CD45RA+ cells. Nashville, Tennessee was home to all donors, each a Caucasian adult. V lost 5 bases to trimming and J lost 4 bases; unmatched junction nucleotides: 5. Per the germline V gene, CDR1 is MNHEY and CDR2 is SMNVEV (reference sequence). This CDR3 comprises 13 residues. V usage is TRBV27 and J usage is TRBJ2-7, with 7 positions matching TRBD1. The clonotype comes from a man in his late teens or twenties in good health. The specimen was naive CD8+ T cells sorted from blood. The CDR3 DNA is TGTGCCAGCAGTCTGGCAGGGGGATACGAGCAGTACTTC. Its translation: CASSLAGGYEQYF.